Following are 9 T cell receptor beta chains from one sample sequenced in a study of CXCR3-negative and CXCR3-positive naive CD8 T cells. Study outcomes and limitations: The study found more hydrophobic TRB CDR3s in CXCR3-positive naive cells than in CXCR3-negative naive cells.

All TRB cDNA libraries came from 5' RACE performed with UMI labels. Using the 5' RACE reads, TCRdb records one entry per CDR3 protein without DNA. Its clone listing holds some 140,000 distinct CDR3 sequences. Their cognate antigens are unknown. Specimen: naive CXCR3+ CD8+ T cells from blood. Sample subset: CD45RO-CCR7+CD27+CD95- naive CD8+ T cells expressing CXCR3 (TNR3+). These TCRs come from a human donor in good health. Some clones in this sample may be carry-over from other donors' samples.

The CDR3 sequence is CASRTLREGSETQYF. The genes are TRBV6-5 and TRBJ2-7; the D call from TCRdb, TRBD2, cannot be confirmed without DNA. The CDR3 sequence is 15 residues long. CDR1 MNHEY and CDR2 SVGAGI come from the germline V gene.

The rearrangement links TRBV12-3 or TRBV12-4 to TRBJ2-1; there is no DNA to check the TCRdb D call of TRBD1. The CDR3 is made up of 15 amino acids. CDR3 residues: CASSTRPPAANEQFF.

The genes are TRBV28 and TRBJ2-7; TCRdb's D call of TRBD1 is untestable without DNA. Germline lookup yields CDR1 MDHEN and CDR2 SYDVKM. This CDR3 has 15 amino acids. The CDR3 region is CASGRFRDSFYEQYF.

The rearrangement links TRBV28 to TRBJ2-1; TCRdb calls TRBD2, which cannot be checked without DNA. Germline assignment: CDR1 MDHEN and CDR2 SYDVKM. The CDR3 consists of 14 residues. CDR3 protein: CASSSSLRGNEQFF.

This chain links TRBV29-1 with TRBJ2-7; TCRdb indicates TRBD2, and absent DNA this call remains unverified. CDR1 SQVTM and CDR2 ANQGSEA come from the germline V gene. The CDR3 has 13 amino acids. CDR3 sequence reads: CSVEDSSPYEQYF.

The J gene is TRBJ1-6, the V gene TRBV6-2 or TRBV6-3. The CDR3 runs 16 residues. CDR1 is MNHEY and CDR2 is SVGEGT in the germline V gene. The CDR3 here is CASSERTAGLNSPLHF.

The rearrangement uses TRBV5-1 and TRBJ2-7; TCRdb's assignment of TRBD1 cannot be checked, as there is no DNA. Germline CDR1 SGHRS, CDR2 YFSETQ. The CDR3 is made up of 17 amino acids. The CDR3 is CASSLAPGQGTSYEQYF.

The gene calls are TRBV2 and TRBJ2-5; TCRdb calls TRBD2, which cannot be checked without DNA. The germline V gene has CDR1 SNHLY and CDR2 FYNNEI. The CDR3 runs 13 residues. The CDR3 here is CASSETSGKTQYF.

This chain uses TRBV9 with TRBJ2-2; the TRBD1 assignment by TCRdb is unverifiable without DNA. Germline V gene data show CDR1 as SGDLS and CDR2 as YYNGEE. The CDR3 sequence is 16 residues long. This CDR3 reads CASSVAGTPGTGELFF.